The 3 T cell receptor beta chains presented below share a single source sample, sequenced in a study of early T cells in non-severe SARS-CoV-2 infection. Each CDR3 protein is one row after TCRdb ran MiXCR on the 5' RACE reads. The sample contains about 48,000 distinct CDR3 sequences, about 5.6% of which appear only once. The specimen was whole blood. The origin of the receptors is an adult who was a healthcare worker with PCR-confirmed SARS-CoV-2 infection or an uninfected control (not recorded which).

Only a few counts were recorded for this clonotype. This chain joins TRBV5-1 and TRBJ2-3; D might be TRBD2 (6 bases). Germline V gene lookup returns CDR1 SGHRS and CDR2 YFSETQ. The germline V and J ends were trimmed by 4 bases and 6 bases, with 15 bases remaining between them. CDR3 length equals 14 residues. Written as DNA, the CDR3 is TGCGCCAGCAGCCCGGGGGACCGCCTTGATACGCAGTATTTT. Encoded protein: CASSPGDRLDTQYF.

The table lists this clonotype with many counts. The DNA is omitted, as the CDR3 cannot be located on it reliably, and the CDR3 follows TCRdb's listing. The chain carries TRBV5-1 and TRBJ2-1. The CDR3 numbers 15 amino acids, ends counted. The germline V gene encodes CDR1 SGHRS and CDR2 YFSETQ. The CDR3 sequence is CASSTSPAALNEQFF.

This clonotype was detected many times. This chain links TRBV10-3 with TRBJ2-1; 12 bases line up with TRBD2. Trimming removed 3 bases from V and 4 bases from J; junction bases left unmatched: 4. CDR1 ENHRY and CDR2 SYGVKD come from the germline V gene. There are 16 residues in the CDR3. The CDR3 DNA reads TGTGCCATCAGTGATCCTAGCGGGAGGGCTTACAATGAGCAGTTCTTC. Translation gives CAISDPSGRAYNEQFF.